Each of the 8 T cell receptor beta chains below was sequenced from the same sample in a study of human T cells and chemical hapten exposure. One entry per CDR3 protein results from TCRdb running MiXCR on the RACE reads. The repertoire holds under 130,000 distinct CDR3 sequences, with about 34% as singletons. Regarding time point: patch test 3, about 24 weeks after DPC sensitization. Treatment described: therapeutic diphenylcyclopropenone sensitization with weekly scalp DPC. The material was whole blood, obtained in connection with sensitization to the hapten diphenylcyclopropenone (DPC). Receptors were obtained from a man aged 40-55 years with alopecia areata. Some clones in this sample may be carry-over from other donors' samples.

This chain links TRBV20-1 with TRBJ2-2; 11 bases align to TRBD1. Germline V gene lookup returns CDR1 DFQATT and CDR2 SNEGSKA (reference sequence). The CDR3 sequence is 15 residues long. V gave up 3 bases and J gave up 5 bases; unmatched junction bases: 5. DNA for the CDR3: TGCAGTGCTAGGACGGACAGGGGGCGGACCGGGGAGCTGTTTTTT. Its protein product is CSARTDRGRTGELFF.

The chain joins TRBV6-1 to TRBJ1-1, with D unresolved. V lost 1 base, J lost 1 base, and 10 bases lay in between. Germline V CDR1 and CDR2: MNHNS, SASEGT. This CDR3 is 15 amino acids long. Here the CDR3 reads CASSEVKGANTEAFF. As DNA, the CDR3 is TGTGCCAGCAGTGAAGTCAAGGGTGCGAACACTGAAGCTTTCTTT.

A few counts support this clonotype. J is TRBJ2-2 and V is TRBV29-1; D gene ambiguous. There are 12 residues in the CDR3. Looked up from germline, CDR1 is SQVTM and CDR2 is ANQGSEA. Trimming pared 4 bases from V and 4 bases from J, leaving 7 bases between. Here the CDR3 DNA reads TGCAGCGTTGGGCACAGCACCGGGGAGCTGTTTTTT. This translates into CSVGHSTGELFF.

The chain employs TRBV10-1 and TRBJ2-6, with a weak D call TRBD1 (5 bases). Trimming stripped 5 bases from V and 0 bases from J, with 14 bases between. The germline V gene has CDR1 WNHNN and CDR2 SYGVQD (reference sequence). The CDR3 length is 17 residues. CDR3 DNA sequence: TGCGCCAGCAGTCTTAGGGGCCTACTCTCTGGGGCCAACGTCCTGACTTTC. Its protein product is CASSLRGLLSGANVLTF.

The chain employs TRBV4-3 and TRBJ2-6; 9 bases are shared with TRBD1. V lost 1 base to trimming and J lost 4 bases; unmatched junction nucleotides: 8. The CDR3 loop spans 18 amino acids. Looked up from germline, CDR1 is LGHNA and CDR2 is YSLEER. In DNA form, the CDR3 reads TGCGCCAGCAGCCAAGCCACAGGGGGCACGGGAGGGGCCAACGTCCTGACTTTC. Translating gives CASSQATGGTGGANVLTF.

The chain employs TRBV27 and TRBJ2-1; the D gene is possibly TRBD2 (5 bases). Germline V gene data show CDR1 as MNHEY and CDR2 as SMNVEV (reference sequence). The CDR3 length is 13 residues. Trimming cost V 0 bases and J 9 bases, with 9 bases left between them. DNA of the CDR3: TGTGCCAGCAGTTTATCGTGGGGAGTTGAGCAGTTCTTC. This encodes CASSLSWGVEQFF.

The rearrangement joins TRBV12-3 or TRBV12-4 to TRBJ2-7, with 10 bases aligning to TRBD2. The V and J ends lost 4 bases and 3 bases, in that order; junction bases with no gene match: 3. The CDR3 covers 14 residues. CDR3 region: CASSYSGGLYEQYV. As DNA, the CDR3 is TGTGCCAGCAGTTATAGCGGGGGGCTCTACGAGCAGTACGTC.

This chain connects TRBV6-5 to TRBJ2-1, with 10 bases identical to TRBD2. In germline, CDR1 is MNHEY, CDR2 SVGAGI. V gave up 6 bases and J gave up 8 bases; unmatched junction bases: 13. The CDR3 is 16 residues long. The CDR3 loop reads CASSPEVAGGRDEQFF. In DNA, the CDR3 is TGTGCCAGCAGCCCAGAGGTAGCGGGAGGCAGGGATGAGCAGTTCTTC.